This entry lists 2 T cell receptor beta chains sequenced from one sample in a study of vaccination effects on CD4 cells after COVID-19 (dated by TCRdb to the early 2020s). In the ViraFEST assay, PBMC were stimulated with viral peptide pools, and antigen-specific CD4+ T cell clonotypes were then identified by expansion using TCR sequencing. After more than 9 days of culture, CD4+ T cells were isolated with the EasySep CD4+ T cell isolation kit. Negative nucleocapsid antibody results before and after vaccination confirmed that the healthy vaccine recipients had no prior SARS-CoV-2 infection. Library construction relied on the immunoSEQ multiplex PCR assay. The table was pulled from immuneACCESS by TCRdb, which kept in-frame rearrangements only. Such tables lose some clones; where checked, under half of the loss comes from unresolved V genes, and the rest has no known cause. The sample yields some 68,000 clones; about 80% were counted once. The top ten hold less than 15% of the sample.

These receptors' targets are unknown. This specimen was CD4+ T cells from PBMCs cultured with SARS-CoV-2 spike peptides, taken before COVID-19 vaccination. The label giving this sample's cell subset or site can be read as: SARS-CoV-2 spike overlapping peptide pool stimulation. The source is a human donor who received a COVID-19 vaccine.

The CDR3 nucleotides are TGTGCCAGCAGCCCGCCCCCACAGGGGGCCCCTGGCTACACCTTC. This sequence encodes CASSPPPQGAPGYTF. The V gene is TRBV7-9, the J gene TRBJ1-2; 9 positions agree with TRBD1. Germline-derived CDR1 and CDR2 are SEHNR and FQNEAQ (reference sequence). This CDR3 spans 15 amino acids. J lost 7 bases, V lost 5 bases, and 11 bases had no gene match.

The chain combines TRBV5-4 with TRBJ1-2, with TRBD1 identical over 8 bases. V lost 0 bases and J lost 7; bases outside the gene matches: 14. This CDR3 comprises 17 residues. The germline V gene encodes CDR1 SGHNT and CDR2 YYREEE (reference sequence). The CDR3 spells CASSLAGTGPLLGGYTF. The CDR3 DNA sequence: TGTGCCAGCAGCTTGGCGGGGACAGGACCTCTCCTTGGTGGCTACACCTTC.